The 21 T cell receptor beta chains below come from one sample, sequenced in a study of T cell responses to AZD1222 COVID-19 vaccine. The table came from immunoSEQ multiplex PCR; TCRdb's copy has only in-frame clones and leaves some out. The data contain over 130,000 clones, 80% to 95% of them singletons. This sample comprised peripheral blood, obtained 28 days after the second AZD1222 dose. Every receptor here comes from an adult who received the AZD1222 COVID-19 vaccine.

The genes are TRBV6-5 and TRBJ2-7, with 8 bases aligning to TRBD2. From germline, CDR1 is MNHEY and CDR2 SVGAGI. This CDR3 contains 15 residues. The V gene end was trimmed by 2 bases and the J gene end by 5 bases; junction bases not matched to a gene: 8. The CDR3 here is CASSYGGRSTDEQYF. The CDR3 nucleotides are TGTGCCAGCAGTTACGGCGGGAGGTCCACAGACGAGCAGTACTTC.

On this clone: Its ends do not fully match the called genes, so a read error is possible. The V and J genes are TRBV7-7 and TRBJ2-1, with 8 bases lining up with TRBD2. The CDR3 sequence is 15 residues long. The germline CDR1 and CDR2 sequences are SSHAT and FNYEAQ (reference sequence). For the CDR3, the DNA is TGTGCTAGCAGCTTAGAGCCGGGACTAGGGAATGAGCAGTTCTTC. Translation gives CASSLEPGLGNEQFF.

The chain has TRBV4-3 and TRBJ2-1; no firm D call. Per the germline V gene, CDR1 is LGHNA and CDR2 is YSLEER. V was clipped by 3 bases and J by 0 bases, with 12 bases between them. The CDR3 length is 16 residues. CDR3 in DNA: TGCGCCAGCAGCCACCCCATGGCGAGCTCCTACAATGAGCAGTTCTTC. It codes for CASSHPMASSYNEQFF.

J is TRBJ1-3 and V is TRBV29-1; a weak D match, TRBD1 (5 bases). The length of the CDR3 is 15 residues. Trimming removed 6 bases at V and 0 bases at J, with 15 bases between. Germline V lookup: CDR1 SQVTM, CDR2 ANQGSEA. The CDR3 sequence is CSVVKGLSSGNTIYF. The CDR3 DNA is TGCAGCGTCGTTAAGGGACTGAGCTCTGGAAACACCATATATTTT.

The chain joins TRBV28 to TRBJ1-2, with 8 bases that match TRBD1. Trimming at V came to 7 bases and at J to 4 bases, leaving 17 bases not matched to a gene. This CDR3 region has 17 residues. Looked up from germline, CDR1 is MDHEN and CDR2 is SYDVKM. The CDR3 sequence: CASTPDRVSANIYGYTF. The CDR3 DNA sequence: TGTGCCAGCACCCCGGACAGGGTTTCGGCCAACATCTATGGCTACACCTTC.

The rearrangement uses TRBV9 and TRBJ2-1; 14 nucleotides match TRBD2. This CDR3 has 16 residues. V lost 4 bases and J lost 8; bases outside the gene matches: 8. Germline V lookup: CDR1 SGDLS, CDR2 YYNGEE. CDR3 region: CASSPRLAGGPYEQFF. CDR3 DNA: TGTGCCAGCAGCCCAAGACTAGCGGGAGGGCCATATGAGCAGTTCTTC. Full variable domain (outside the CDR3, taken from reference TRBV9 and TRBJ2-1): DSGVTQTPKHLITATGQRVTLRCSPRSGDLSVYWYQQSLDQGLQFLIQYYNGEERAKGNILERFSAQQFPDLHSELNLSSLELGDSALYFCASSPRLAGGPYEQFFGPGTRLTVL.

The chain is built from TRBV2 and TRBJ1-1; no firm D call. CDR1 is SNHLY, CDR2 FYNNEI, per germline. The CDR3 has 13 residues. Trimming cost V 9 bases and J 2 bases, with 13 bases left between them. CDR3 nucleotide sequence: TGTGCCAGTTACCGGGAGGCAAACACTGAAGCTTTCTTT. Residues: CASYREANTEAFF.

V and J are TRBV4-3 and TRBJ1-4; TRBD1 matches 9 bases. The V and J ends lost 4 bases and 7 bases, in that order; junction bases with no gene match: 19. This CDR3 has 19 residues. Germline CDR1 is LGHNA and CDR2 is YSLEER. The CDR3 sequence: CASSPRVPGQGLGTEKLFF. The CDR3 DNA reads TGCGCCAGCAGCCCAAGAGTCCCGGGACAGGGCTTGGGAACTGAAAAACTGTTTTTT.

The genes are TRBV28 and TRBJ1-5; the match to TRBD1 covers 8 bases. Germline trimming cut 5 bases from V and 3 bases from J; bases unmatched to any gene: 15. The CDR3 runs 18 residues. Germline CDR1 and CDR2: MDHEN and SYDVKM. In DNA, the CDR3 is TGTGCCAGCAGTCCTGCCGTGCTGACAGGGGCCCTCAATCAGCCCCAGCATTTT. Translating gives CASSPAVLTGALNQPQHF.

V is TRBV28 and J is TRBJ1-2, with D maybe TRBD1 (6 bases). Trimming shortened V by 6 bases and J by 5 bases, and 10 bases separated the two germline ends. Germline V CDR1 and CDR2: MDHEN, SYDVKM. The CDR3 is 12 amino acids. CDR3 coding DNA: TGTGCCAGCAGAACAGGGAGGTATGGCTACACCTTC. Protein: CASRTGRYGYTF.

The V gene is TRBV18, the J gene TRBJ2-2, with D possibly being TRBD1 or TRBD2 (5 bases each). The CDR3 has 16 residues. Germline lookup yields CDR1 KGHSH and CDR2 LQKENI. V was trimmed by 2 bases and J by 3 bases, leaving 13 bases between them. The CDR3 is CASSPNPGRDTGELFF. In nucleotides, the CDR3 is TGTGCCAGCTCACCAAATCCGGGGCGGGACACCGGGGAGCTGTTTTTT.

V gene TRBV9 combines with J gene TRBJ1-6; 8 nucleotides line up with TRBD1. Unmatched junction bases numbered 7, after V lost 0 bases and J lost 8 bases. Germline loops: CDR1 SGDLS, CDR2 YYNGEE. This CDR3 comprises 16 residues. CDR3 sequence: CASSVAGRGRDSPLHF. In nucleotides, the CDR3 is TGTGCCAGCAGCGTAGCCGGCAGGGGGCGAGATTCACCCCTCCACTTT.

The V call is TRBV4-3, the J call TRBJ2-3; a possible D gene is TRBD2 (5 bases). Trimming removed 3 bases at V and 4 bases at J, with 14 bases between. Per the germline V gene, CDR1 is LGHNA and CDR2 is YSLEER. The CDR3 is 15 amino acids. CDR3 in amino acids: CASSQFRAGADTQYF. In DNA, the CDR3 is TGCGCCAGCAGCCAGTTTAGGGCCGGGGCAGATACGCAGTATTTT.

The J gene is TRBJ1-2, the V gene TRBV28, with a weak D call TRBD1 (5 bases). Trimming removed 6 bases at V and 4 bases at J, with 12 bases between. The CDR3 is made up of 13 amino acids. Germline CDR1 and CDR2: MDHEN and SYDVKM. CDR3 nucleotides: TGTGCCAGCAGCAGGGACGGCCCCTATGGCTACACCTTC. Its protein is CASSRDGPYGYTF.

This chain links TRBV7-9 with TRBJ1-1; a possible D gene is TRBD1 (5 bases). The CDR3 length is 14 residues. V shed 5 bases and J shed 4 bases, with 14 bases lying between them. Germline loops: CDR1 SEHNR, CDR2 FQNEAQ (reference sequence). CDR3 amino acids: CASSGGYRGTEAFF. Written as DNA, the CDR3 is TGTGCCAGCAGCGGGGGGTATCGGGGCACTGAAGCTTTCTTT.

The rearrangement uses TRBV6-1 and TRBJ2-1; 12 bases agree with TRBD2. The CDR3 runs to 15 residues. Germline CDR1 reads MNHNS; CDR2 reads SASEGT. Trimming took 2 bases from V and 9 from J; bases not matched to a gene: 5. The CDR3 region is CASSERLAGAGEQFF. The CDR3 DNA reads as TGTGCCAGCAGTGAAAGACTAGCGGGAGCGGGTGAGCAGTTCTTC.

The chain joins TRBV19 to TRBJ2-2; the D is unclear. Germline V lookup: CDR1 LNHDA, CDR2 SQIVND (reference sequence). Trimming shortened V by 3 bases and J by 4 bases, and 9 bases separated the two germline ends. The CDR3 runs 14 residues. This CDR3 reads CASSMVSATGELFF. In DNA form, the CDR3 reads TGTGCCAGTAGTATGGTGTCAGCCACCGGGGAGCTGTTTTTT.

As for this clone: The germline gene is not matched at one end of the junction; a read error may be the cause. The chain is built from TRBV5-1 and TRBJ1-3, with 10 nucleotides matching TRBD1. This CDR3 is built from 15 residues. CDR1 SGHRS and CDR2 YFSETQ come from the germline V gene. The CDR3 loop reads CASNLTGGDRNTIYF. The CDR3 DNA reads TGCGCCAGCAACTTGACAGGGGGCGATCGAAACACCATATATTTT. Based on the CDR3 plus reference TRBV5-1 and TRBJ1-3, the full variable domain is KAGVTQTPRYLIKTRGQQVTLSCSPISGHRSVSWYQQTPGQGLQFLFEYFSETQRNKGNFPGRFSGRQFSNSRSEMNVSTLELGDSALYLCASNLTGGDRNTIYFGEGSWLTVV.

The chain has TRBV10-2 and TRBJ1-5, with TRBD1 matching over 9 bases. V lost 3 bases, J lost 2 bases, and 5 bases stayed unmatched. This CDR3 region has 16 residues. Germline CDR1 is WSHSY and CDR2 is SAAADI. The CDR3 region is CASSEWTGEGNQPQHF. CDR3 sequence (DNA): TGCGCCAGCAGTGAATGGACAGGGGAGGGCAATCAGCCCCAGCATTTT.

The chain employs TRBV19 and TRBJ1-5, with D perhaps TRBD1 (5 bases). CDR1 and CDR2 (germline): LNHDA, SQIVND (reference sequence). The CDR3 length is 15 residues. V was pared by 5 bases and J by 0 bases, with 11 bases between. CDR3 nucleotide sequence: TGTGCCAGTAGTGCGGGACCTAATAGCAATCAGCCCCAGCATTTT. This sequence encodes CASSAGPNSNQPQHF.

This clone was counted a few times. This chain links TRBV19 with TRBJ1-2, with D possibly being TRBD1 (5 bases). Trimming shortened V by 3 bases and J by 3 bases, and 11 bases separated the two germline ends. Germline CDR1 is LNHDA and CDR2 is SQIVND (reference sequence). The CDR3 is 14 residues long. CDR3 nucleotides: TGTGCCAGTAGTATGGGGGAATCGGACTATGGCTACACCTTC. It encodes CASSMGESDYGYTF.